This TCR beta chain is drawn from a study of identifying expanded T cells in peripheral blood. Overall study findings and caveats: Over about two and four weeks, about 15 and 19 clones changed, versus roughly 1.1 between replicates.

Sequencing used immunoSEQ multiplex PCR; TCRdb keeps in-frame clones, though not all of them. This table has 84,000 or so clones, around 90% appearing once. The V end was cut by 2 bases, the J end by 7 bases, with 9 bases between. Germline V gene lookup returns CDR1 SGDLS and CDR2 YYNGEE. This CDR3 is built from 12 residues. A remark on this clone: What it recognizes is unknown.

Collection occurred without any documented infections or immune events in donors. The chain links TRBV9 to TRBJ1-1; the D is unclear. The specimen was blood. The source is a person between 18 and 70 years old in good health. The DNA for the CDR3 is TGTGCCAGCAGCGTGGGGTACGATGAAGCTTTCTTT. Translated: CASSVGYDEAFF. Complete variable domain (other parts from reference TRBV9 and TRBJ1-1): DSGVTQTPKHLITATGQRVTLRCSPRSGDLSVYWYQQSLDQGLQFLIQYYNGEERAKGNILERFSAQQFPDLHSELNLSSLELGDSALYFCASSVGYDEAFFGQGTRLTVV.